One sample yielded the 4 T cell receptor beta chains listed below, sequenced in a study of cytomegalovirus exposure and HLA in healthy donors. PCR primers comprised 60 Vbeta and 13 Jbeta primers. Assay used: immunoSEQ multiplex PCR; TCRdb lists only in-frame clones, some missing. Found here are about 94,000 clones, around 80% of them singletons; the top ten hold about 0.71%. The sequencing sample was made of PBMCs. The source is a woman aged 55-69 years in good health and CMV-seronegative.

J is TRBJ1-6 and V is TRBV27; tentatively, D is TRBD1 (6 bases). This CDR3 has 14 amino acids. V was clipped by 3 bases and J by 4 bases, with 7 bases between them. Per germline, CDR1 MNHEY and CDR2 SMNVEV (reference sequence). CDR3 DNA sequence: TGTGCCAGCAGTTTCGACAGGTATAATTCACCCCTCCACTTT. This encodes CASSFDRYNSPLHF.

The chain joins TRBV14 to TRBJ1-1; D is ambiguous. The V end was cut by 2 bases, the J end by 2 bases, with 9 bases between. CDR1 SGHDN and CDR2 FVKESK come from the germline V gene. This CDR3 has 14 amino acids. CDR3 sequence reads: CASSQPGANTEAFF. The CDR3 nucleotides read TGTGCCAGCAGCCAACCAGGCGCTAACACTGAAGCTTTCTTT.

The V call is TRBV4-3, the J call TRBJ1-3; D uncertain. Looked up from germline, CDR1 is LGHNA and CDR2 is YSLEER. Between the trimmed V and J ends, which lost 0 bases and 0 bases, there was a span of 12 bases. The CDR3 is 17 residues long. The CDR3 DNA reads TGCGCCAGCAGCCAAGACGTCCCGGGGAGCTCTGGAAACACCATATATTTT. It specifies CASSQDVPGSSGNTIYF.

This chain joins TRBV5-1 and TRBJ2-3, with D possibly being TRBD2 (6 bases). Germline assignment: CDR1 SGHRS and CDR2 YFSETQ. This CDR3 has 17 amino acids. The V gene lost 3 bases and the J gene lost 6 bases, with 23 bases spanning the gap. The CDR3 sequence is CASSSSGSSATLDTQYF. CDR3 sequence (DNA): TGCGCCAGCAGCTCGTCCGGGTCTAGCGCTACCTTGGATACGCAGTATTTT. Full variable domain (missing parts from reference TRBV5-1 and TRBJ2-3): KAGVTQTPRYLIKTRGQQVTLSCSPISGHRSVSWYQQTPGQGLQFLFEYFSETQRNKGNFPGRFSGRQFSNSRSEMNVSTLELGDSALYLCASSSSGSSATLDTQYFGPGTRLTVL.